What follows are 16 T cell receptor beta chains derived from one specimen sequenced in a study of blood T cell repertoires in COVID-19. Sequencing used immunoSEQ multiplex PCR; TCRdb keeps in-frame clones, though not all of them. In the table there are around 200,000 clones, more than 85% of which are singletons. Sequenced: peripheral blood. These receptors were collected from a man in his forties with active or convalescent COVID-19.

V and J are TRBV5-4 and TRBJ2-1; 12 nucleotides align to TRBD2. V shed 4 bases and J 9 bases; nucleotides not matched to a gene: 11. This CDR3 is 16 amino acids long. Germline V gives CDR1 SGHNT, CDR2 YYREEE (reference sequence). CDR3 coding DNA: TGTGCCAGCAGCGAGGATTCTAGCGGGGGGGCGGGTGAGCAGTTCTTC. This encodes CASSEDSSGGAGEQFF.

The table lists this clone with a count of one. The chain combines TRBV9 with TRBJ1-2; D possibly corresponds to TRBD1 (5 bases). V gave up 2 bases and J gave up 4 bases, with 15 bases separating them. Per the germline V gene, CDR1 is SGDLS and CDR2 is YYNGEE. The CDR3 length is 15 residues. The DNA for the CDR3 is TGTGCCAGCAGCGTGGCAGGGTCTTCTACCTATGGCTACACCTTC. Translated, it gives CASSVAGSSTYGYTF. Drawing the rest from reference TRBV9 and TRBJ1-2, the complete variable domain is DSGVTQTPKHLITATGQRVTLRCSPRSGDLSVYWYQQSLDQGLQFLIQYYNGEERAKGNILERFSAQQFPDLHSELNLSSLELGDSALYFCASSVAGSSTYGYTFGSGTRLTVV.

J is TRBJ2-1 and V is TRBV2; 9 nucleotides agree with TRBD2. CDR3 size: 17 residues. Per germline, CDR1 SNHLY and CDR2 FYNNEI. V shed 3 bases and J 9 bases; nucleotides not matched to a gene: 15. The CDR3 reads CASSDRGLAGILGEQFF. The CDR3 DNA follows: TGTGCCAGCAGTGATCGGGGCCTAGCGGGGATCCTTGGTGAGCAGTTCTTC.

V is TRBV28 and J is TRBJ2-4; TRBD1 aligns across 8 bases. The CDR3 spans 16 residues. The germline V gene encodes CDR1 MDHEN and CDR2 SYDVKM. With V trimmed by 2 bases and J by 1 base, 4 bases remained unmatched. Here the CDR3 reads CASSLRQGAAKNIQYF. CDR3 nucleotide sequence: TGTGCCAGCAGTTTAAGGCAGGGGGCGGCCAAAAACATTCAGTACTTC.

This clone has a handful of counts. The chain combines TRBV5-6 with TRBJ1-1, with 7 positions matching TRBD1. The CDR3 is made up of 14 amino acids. The junction had 9 bases not matched to a gene; V was cut back by 0 bases and J by 10 bases. CDR1 is SGHDT, CDR2 YYEEEE, per germline. The CDR3, as DNA: TGTGCCAGCAGCTTGGGAAAGGGGGCGGTGGGAGCTTTCTTT. This codes for CASSLGKGAVGAFF.

The chain is built from TRBV6-6 and TRBJ1-6, with TRBD1 matching 7 bases. Germline CDR1 MNHNY, CDR2 SVGAGI (reference sequence). V shed 7 bases and J 9 bases; nucleotides not matched to a gene: 3. The CDR3 has 12 amino acids. The chain's CDR3 is CASTRDSSPLHF. The CDR3 coding sequence is TGTGCCAGCACCCGGGACAGTTCACCCCTCCACTTT.

The chain recombines TRBV19 with TRBJ1-5; perhaps TRBD1 as D (5 bases). Trimming removed 6 bases from V and 0 bases from J, with 12 bases in between. The CDR3 is made up of 15 amino acids. Germline assignment: CDR1 LNHDA and CDR2 SQIVND (reference sequence). The CDR3 here is CASRGWQGSNQPQHF. The CDR3 nucleotides read TGTGCCAGTAGGGGTTGGCAGGGTAGCAATCAGCCCCAGCATTTT.

This chain joins TRBV6-5 and TRBJ1-4; D gene unclear. Trimming stripped 8 bases from V and 3 bases from J, with 13 bases between. The germline V gene has CDR1 MNHEY and CDR2 SVGAGI. The CDR3 extends over 14 amino acids. CDR3 amino acids: CASVSGTANEKLFF. The CDR3 coding sequence is TGTGCCAGCGTTAGCGGCACAGCTAATGAAAAACTGTTTTTT.

The chain recombines TRBV2 with TRBJ1-1, with no clear D. The CDR3 sequence is 15 residues long. From germline, CDR1 is SNHLY and CDR2 FYNNEI. Trimming pared 2 bases from V and 5 bases from J, leaving 15 bases between. CDR3 coding DNA: TGTGCCAGCAGTGAATCAGTGGCCTTAATTACTGAAGCTTTCTTT. This codes for CASSESVALITEAFF.

The V call is TRBV28, the J call TRBJ2-7; 10 bases map to TRBD1. The germline V gene encodes CDR1 MDHEN and CDR2 SYDVKM. The CDR3 contains 16 residues. The V and J ends lost 4 bases and 3 bases, in that order; junction bases with no gene match: 9. Written as DNA, the CDR3 is TGTGCCAGCAGTTCCCGGGGGACAGGGGTGAACTACGAGCAGTACTTC. This encodes CASSSRGTGVNYEQYF. The full variable domain, in which reference TRBV28 and TRBJ2-7 provide the parts outside the CDR3, is DVKVTQSSRYLVKRTGEKVFLECVQDMDHENMFWYRQDPGLGLRLIYFSYDVKMKEKGDIPEGYSVSREKKERFSLILESASTNQTSMYLCASSSRGTGVNYEQYFGPGTRLTVT.

The CDR3 loop reads CASSIVTNLDEQFF. For the CDR3, the DNA is TGTGCCAGTAGTATAGTGACTAACCTGGATGAGCAGTTCTTC. The rearrangement joins TRBV19 to TRBJ2-1, with D possibly being TRBD2 (5 bases). Per the germline V gene, CDR1 is LNHDA and CDR2 is SQIVND (reference sequence). V lost 1 base and J lost 8, with 12 bases in between. The CDR3 sequence is 14 residues long.

This clone was picked up one time. The chain is built from TRBV7-3 and TRBJ2-1; possibly TRBD1 for D (5 bases). CDR3 length: 15 residues. V dropped 7 bases and J dropped 4 bases, with 17 bases sitting between them. The V gene's germline CDR1 is SGHTA and CDR2 FQGTGA. Here the CDR3 reads CASTQVGGQYNEQFF. CDR3 sequence (DNA): TGTGCCAGCACCCAAGTCGGCGGACAATACAATGAGCAGTTCTTC.

The CDR3 loop reads CASSLDGGSSYEQYF. The CDR3 DNA is TGCGCCAGCAGCTTGGATGGCGGCAGCTCCTACGAGCAGTACTTC. The J gene is TRBJ2-7, the V gene TRBV5-1; D gene unclear. The CDR3 sequence is 15 residues long. The V gene lost 0 bases and the J gene lost 0 bases, with 10 bases spanning the gap. CDR1 and CDR2 from the germline V gene are SGHRS and YFSETQ.

A note on this clone: One end of the junction fails to match germline, which may point to a read error. The gene calls are TRBV7-9 and TRBJ2-7; no clear D. The germline V gene has CDR1 SEHNR and CDR2 FQNEAQ (reference sequence). CDR3 length: 13 residues. CDR3 sequence: CASSAPLSSEQYF. In DNA form, the CDR3 reads TGTGCCAGCAGCGCCCCTCTATCCTCCGAGCAGTACTTC.

The genes are TRBV6-5 and TRBJ1-3; TRBD1 aligns across 7 bases. Germline trimming cut 5 bases from V and 0 bases from J; bases unmatched to any gene: 4. The CDR3 is made up of 15 amino acids. The germline V gene encodes CDR1 MNHEY and CDR2 SVGAGI. CDR3: CASSTDRYSGNTIYF. The CDR3 region has the DNA TGTGCCAGCAGTACGGACAGGTACTCTGGAAACACCATATATTTT.

The chain joins TRBV9 to TRBJ1-5; D is uncertain. Germline V CDR1 and CDR2: SGDLS, YYNGEE. The CDR3 spans 13 residues. Trimming removed 4 bases at V and 10 bases at J, with 15 bases between. The CDR3 sequence is CASSPNSSPPQHF. The CDR3 DNA reads TGTGCCAGCAGCCCCAATTCGAGCCCTCCCCAGCATTTT.